One sample yielded the 30 T cell receptor beta chains listed below, sequenced in a study of T cells in Graves' hyperthyroidism and ophthalmopathy. Amplification targeted TCR beta CDR3 regions from RNA transcripts. A set of HTBI primers served as the primers for a first-round RT-PCR of the TCR CDR3. One entry per CDR3 protein results from TCRdb running MiXCR on the multiplex PCR reads. The sample has 660,000 or so distinct CDR3 sequences, about 20% seen once. The sample comprised blood. The receptors stem from a young man with Graves' ophthalmopathy.

The chain's CDR3 is CASSYIGRSGELFF. For the CDR3, the DNA is TGTGCCAGCAGTTACATCGGGAGAAGCGGGGAGCTGTTTTTT. The chain employs TRBV6-2 or TRBV6-3 and TRBJ2-2; maybe TRBD2 (6 bases). This CDR3 comprises 14 residues. Germline CDR1 is MNHEY and CDR2 is SVGEGT. With 2 bases removed from V and 7 bases from J, the gap between germline ends came to 11 bases.

This clonotype was detected ten times or more. The chain joins TRBV7-9 to TRBJ2-5, with 7 bases matching TRBD2. J was trimmed by 0 bases and V by 1 base; bases with no gene match: 11. CDR1 SEHNR and CDR2 FQNEAQ come from the germline V gene (reference sequence). CDR3 size: 18 residues. CDR3 region: CASSLVVPSGTHQETQYF. The CDR3, as DNA: TGTGCCAGCAGCTTAGTGGTCCCGAGCGGGACTCACCAAGAGACCCAGTACTTC.

In this sample, this clonotype turned up a few times. The chain combines TRBV28 with TRBJ2-4; D perhaps matches TRBD2 (5 bases). CDR1 is MDHEN, CDR2 SYDVKM, per germline. CDR3 length: 17 amino acids. The V and J ends lost 8 bases and 7 bases respectively, with 27 bases between them. CDR3 sequence (DNA): TGTGCCAGCCACCCGGGCGGCTTGGGAGCTGGCCTGAACATTCAGTACTTC. Amino acid sequence: CASHPGGLGAGLNIQYF.

This clonotype has just a few counts. The V and J genes are TRBV27 and TRBJ1-2; maybe TRBD1 (6 bases). This CDR3 region has 13 residues. Germline V lookup: CDR1 MNHEY, CDR2 SMNVEV (reference sequence). V was trimmed by 6 bases and J by 2 bases, leaving 10 bases between them. The CDR3 DNA is TGTGCCAGCAGCCGGGACATGAACTATGGCTACACCTTC. Its protein is CASSRDMNYGYTF.

This clonotype has more than one count but fewer than ten. V is TRBV27 and J is TRBJ2-2; D unclear. The CDR3 runs to 16 residues. The V gene's germline CDR1 is MNHEY and CDR2 SMNVEV (reference sequence). V shed 3 bases and J shed 6 bases, with 17 bases lying between them. CDR3 sequence: CASSFLLGTPSGELFF. The CDR3, as DNA: TGTGCCAGCAGTTTTCTCCTAGGAACACCGTCCGGGGAGCTGTTTTTT.

The V gene is TRBV6-2 or TRBV6-3, the J gene TRBJ2-7; D remains unclear. Germline values: CDR1 MNHEY, CDR2 SVGEGT. The V end was cut by 2 bases, the J end by 0 bases, with 8 bases between. The CDR3 runs 14 residues. The CDR3 here is CASSYVRISYEQYF. CDR3 nucleotides: TGTGCCAGCAGTTACGTCCGAATCTCCTACGAGCAGTACTTC.

The chain uses TRBV4-1 and TRBJ1-1; 7 bases map to TRBD1. The V gene's germline CDR1 is MGHRA and CDR2 YSYEKL. The CDR3 is 15 amino acids. After removal of 1 base from V and 3 bases from J, the junction contained 5 bases not matched to a gene. CDR3 sequence reads: CASSQGTQGYTEAFF. The CDR3 nucleotides are TGCGCCAGCAGCCAAGGGACACAGGGGTACACTGAAGCTTTCTTT.

The V call is TRBV6-1, the J call TRBJ2-1, with D perhaps assigned TRBD1 or TRBD2 (5 bases each). The V and J ends lost 8 bases and 5 bases respectively, with 7 bases between them. CDR1 is MNHNS and CDR2 is SASEGT in the germline V gene. CDR3 length: 11 residues. The CDR3 protein is CASGTHNEQFF. The CDR3 nucleotides read TGTGCCAGCGGGACCCACAATGAGCAGTTCTTC.

This chain links TRBV5-4 with TRBJ2-7, with 7 bases that match TRBD2. Germline V CDR1 and CDR2: SGHNT, YYREEE (reference sequence). The CDR3 is 14 residues long. The trim removed 2 bases at V and 2 bases at J, leaving 4 bases unmatched. The CDR3: CASSFGLGAYEQYF. For the CDR3, the DNA is TGTGCCAGCAGCTTTGGACTAGGGGCCTACGAGCAGTACTTC.

This clonotype was seen more than once but under ten times. The genes are TRBV29-1 and TRBJ1-4; no clear D. The CDR3 loop spans 14 amino acids. Germline CDR1 SQVTM, CDR2 ANQGSEA. The V and J ends lost 4 bases and 5 bases respectively, with 14 bases between them. CDR3 bases: TGCAGCGTTGGGCTCGGGGTGAGAAATGAAAAACTGTTTTTT. Amino acids: CSVGLGVRNEKLFF.

This chain links TRBV30 with TRBJ2-5; D uncertain. The V end lost 2 bases, the J end lost 1 base, and 11 bases lay between the germline ends. The CDR3 contains 14 residues. Germline V gene sequence: CDR1 GTSNPN, CDR2 SVGIG (reference sequence). The CDR3 here is CAWSPGRIQETQYF. The DNA of the CDR3 is TGTGCCTGGAGTCCCGGACGGATCCAAGAGACCCAGTACTTC.

The V call is TRBV19, the J call TRBJ2-1, with 8 bases matching TRBD2. This CDR3 region has 15 residues. The V segment lost 9 bases and the J segment 7 bases; nucleotides outside the gene matches: 14. Germline assignment: CDR1 LNHDA and CDR2 SQIVND (reference sequence). The CDR3, as DNA: TGTGCCAGCGCCGTTGGGGGACTAGGGTATAATGAGCAGTTCTTC. This gives the protein CASAVGGLGYNEQFF.

The chain carries TRBV6-2 or TRBV6-3 and TRBJ2-1, with 7 bases fitting TRBD2. V lost 7 bases, J lost 9 bases, and 12 bases stayed unmatched. Germline lookup yields CDR1 MNHEY and CDR2 SVGEGT. This CDR3 has 14 residues. The CDR3 DNA is TGTGCCAGCACCCACGCGGGAGTAGGTAGTGAGCAGTTCTTC. This codes for CASTHAGVGSEQFF.

CDR3 sequence (DNA): TGTGCCAGCGGGGGGAACGCCGACTCTGGGGCCAACGTCCTGACTTTC. This codes for CASGGNADSGANVLTF. This rearrangement joins TRBV6-2 or TRBV6-3 to TRBJ2-6, with a weak D call TRBD2 (6 bases). The CDR3 consists of 16 residues. Trimming pared 8 bases from V and 0 bases from J, leaving 14 bases between. CDR1 is MNHEY and CDR2 is SVGEGT in the germline V gene.

Many counts were recorded for this clonotype. The gene calls are TRBV28 and TRBJ2-5; maybe TRBD2 (5 bases). V lost 3 bases to trimming and J lost 2 bases, with 7 bases between them. Germline V gene lookup returns CDR1 MDHEN and CDR2 SYDVKM. There are 13 residues in the CDR3. The CDR3 region is CASSLRLQETQYF. The CDR3 region has the DNA TGTGCCAGCAGTTTGAGACTACAAGAGACCCAGTACTTC.

This clonotype has more than one count but fewer than ten. This chain joins TRBV19 and TRBJ1-4; a possible D gene is TRBD1 (5 bases). The CDR3 sequence is 14 residues long. Deletions cut 5 bases from V and 4 bases from J, with 11 bases between. Germline lookup yields CDR1 LNHDA and CDR2 SQIVND (reference sequence). The CDR3 sequence is CASSDSSINEKLFF. DNA of the CDR3: TGTGCCAGTAGTGACAGCTCCATTAATGAAAAACTGTTTTTT.

This clonotype was seen a few times. The chain has TRBV20-1 and TRBJ2-1; D remains ambiguous. Germline V lookup: CDR1 DFQATT, CDR2 SNEGSKA (reference sequence). The CDR3 sequence is 13 residues long. Trimming left V 2 bases short and J 4 bases short, with 9 bases between. This chain's CDR3 is CSARLLHYNEQFF. The CDR3 bases are TGCAGTGCTAGATTGCTTCATTACAATGAGCAGTTCTTC.

The chain joins TRBV7-3 to TRBJ2-2, with D possibly being TRBD2 (5 bases). The germline gives CDR1 SGHTA, CDR2 FQGTGA. The CDR3 is 12 residues long. Trimming took 5 bases from V and 7 from J, leaving 8 bases between them. In nucleotides, the CDR3 is TGTGCCAGCAGCCCCACTAGCGGGGAGCTGTTTTTT. This codes for CASSPTSGELFF.

V is TRBV29-1 and J is TRBJ1-1, with D uncertain. In germline, CDR1 is SQVTM, CDR2 ANQGSEA. The CDR3 covers 11 residues. Trimming took 5 bases from V and 1 from J, leaving 5 bases between them. The CDR3, as DNA: TGCAGCGTTATACAGAACACTGAAGCTTTCTTT. Translation gives CSVIQNTEAFF.

The chain is built from TRBV7-6 and TRBJ2-5; D may be TRBD1 or TRBD2 (5 bases each). Deletions cut 5 bases from V and 4 bases from J, with 20 bases between. The CDR3 has 16 residues. CDR1 and CDR2 from the germline V gene are SGHVS and FNYEAQ. CDR3 in amino acids: CASSPMDFPQGETQYF. CDR3 nucleotide sequence: TGTGCCAGCAGCCCAATGGACTTTCCTCAGGGAGAGACCCAGTACTTC. The whole variable domain, remainder taken from reference TRBV7-6 and TRBJ2-5, is GAGVSQSPRYKVTKRGQDVALRCDPISGHVSLYWYRQALGQGPEFLTYFNYEAQQDKSGLPNDRFSAERPEGSISTLTIQRTEQRDSAMYRCASSPMDFPQGETQYFGPGTRLLVL.

This clonotype was observed at least ten times. This chain uses TRBV6-1 with TRBJ1-1, with D possibly TRBD1 on 5 matching bases. Germline-derived CDR1 and CDR2 are MNHNS and SASEGT. V lost 2 bases and J 6 bases, leaving 10 bases between the germline ends. The length of the CDR3 is 13 residues. CDR3 region: CASSESPGSEAFF. The CDR3 bases are TGTGCCAGCAGTGAATCCCCAGGGTCTGAAGCTTTCTTT.

This chain links TRBV6-9 with TRBJ2-7; TRBD1 matches 9 bases. Germline CDR1 and CDR2: MNHGY and SVAAGI. This CDR3 has 16 amino acids. V was pared by 2 bases and J by 5 bases, with 10 bases of the junction left unmatched. The CDR3 reads CASSYDQGQGGDEQYF. CDR3 nucleotide sequence: TGTGCCAGCAGTTATGATCAGGGACAGGGAGGCGACGAGCAGTACTTC.

The rearrangement uses TRBV11-2 and TRBJ1-2; D is possibly TRBD1 (6 bases). The CDR3 is 15 amino acids. Trimming took 3 bases from V and 7 from J, leaving 18 bases between them. Germline V lookup: CDR1 SGHAT, CDR2 FQNNGV. The CDR3: CASSLTLGGASGYTF. CDR3 nucleotide sequence: TGTGCCAGCAGCTTGACCCTTGGGGGGGCAAGTGGCTACACCTTC.

V gene TRBV5-1 combines with J gene TRBJ2-3, with 14 bases lining up with TRBD2. The CDR3 runs to 16 residues. Per germline, CDR1 SGHRS and CDR2 YFSETQ. J was trimmed by 5 bases and V by 4 bases; bases with no gene match: 6. For the CDR3, the DNA is TGCGCCAGCAGCCCGGGACTAGCGGGAGCTGTAGATACGCAGTATTTT. Translated: CASSPGLAGAVDTQYF.

Only a few counts were recorded for this clonotype. The rearrangement uses TRBV6-1 and TRBJ2-7, with 8 bases that match TRBD2. Germline trimming cut 6 bases from V and 2 bases from J; bases unmatched to any gene: 9. The V gene's germline CDR1 is MNHNS and CDR2 SASEGT. There are 15 residues in the CDR3. The CDR3 DNA reads TGTGCCAGCAGCCAGGGACTAGTCCTCCCCTACGAGCAGTACTTC. Its translation: CASSQGLVLPYEQYF.

This clonotype was seen only a few times. The V gene is TRBV6-2 or TRBV6-3, the J gene TRBJ1-1; 7 positions agree with TRBD1. CDR1 is MNHEY, CDR2 SVGEGT, per germline. This CDR3 is built from 15 residues. Trimming removed 4 bases from V and 2 bases from J; junction bases left unmatched: 7. The DNA of the CDR3 is TGTGCCAGCAGTTCCCGGGACAGTCTCAACACTGAAGCTTTCTTT. It translates to CASSSRDSLNTEAFF.

The chain links TRBV12-3 or TRBV12-4 to TRBJ1-1; TRBD1 might be the D (5 bases). The germline V and J ends were trimmed by 3 bases and 8 bases, with 13 bases remaining between them. There are 13 residues in the CDR3. The CDR3 region has the DNA TGTGCCAGCAGTTTTCTGGGACTGGTGGAAGCTTTCTTT. Translated, it gives CASSFLGLVEAFF.

Many counts were recorded for this clonotype. The chain links TRBV30 to TRBJ1-1, with TRBD1 identical over 7 bases. Unmatched junction bases numbered 6, after V lost 2 bases and J lost 3 bases. CDR3 length: 14 residues. Germline lookup yields CDR1 GTSNPN and CDR2 SVGIG (reference sequence). CDR3 amino acids: CAWSHGQGDTEAFF. CDR3 nucleotides: TGTGCCTGGAGTCACGGGCAGGGGGACACTGAAGCTTTCTTT. Based on the CDR3 plus reference TRBV30 and TRBJ1-1, the full variable domain is SQTIHQWPATLVQPVGSPLSLECTVEGTSNPNLYWYRQAAGRGLQLLFYSVGIGQISSEVPQNLSASRPQDRQFILSSKKLLLSDSGFYLCAWSHGQGDTEAFFGQGTRLTVV.

This clonotype showed up just a few times. This rearrangement joins TRBV27 to TRBJ2-3, with D perhaps TRBD2 (6 bases). Trimming cost V 7 bases and J 4 bases, with 18 bases left between them. CDR3 length: 15 amino acids. Germline assignment: CDR1 MNHEY and CDR2 SMNVEV (reference sequence). The CDR3 DNA is TGTGCCAGCAACCCCAGAGGGTCTAGCGCAGATACGCAGTATTTT. Translated, it gives CASNPRGSSADTQYF.

The chain uses TRBV12-3 or TRBV12-4 and TRBJ1-5; 8 bases match TRBD1. The CDR3 sequence is 17 residues long. J lost 5 bases, V lost 3 bases, and 12 bases had no gene match. The CDR3 DNA is TGTGCCAGCAGTTTTTTTGTAGCGACAGGGGAAGATCAGCCCCAGCATTTT. Its translation is CASSFFVATGEDQPQHF.